This entry lists 32 T cell receptor beta chains sequenced from one sample in a study of T cells in Graves' hyperthyroidism and ophthalmopathy (dated by TCRdb to the late 2010s). Receptors were amplified or captured by multiplex PCR. Sequencer: Illumina HiSeq 2000. Amplification of TCR beta CDR3 regions was carried out from RNA transcripts. For the first round of RT-PCR on the TCR CDR3, the HTBI primer set was used together with the Qiagen OneStep RT-PCR kit. The public sequencing data were trimmed at Q25 with fastp and processed into clonotypes with MiXCR by TCRdb, which kept only in-frame beta chains. Records with the same CDR3 protein are collapsed into one entry carrying the most frequent genes and DNA. The sample has roughly 500,000 distinct CDR3 sequences on record, approximately 16% of them singletons. Around 28% of the sample rests with the top ten. Source material: blood. The receptors derive from a woman between 25 and 40 years old with Graves' ophthalmopathy.

In this sample, this clonotype turned up many times. V and J are TRBV20-1 and TRBJ2-3; the D is unclear. The CDR3 is 14 amino acids. Trimming stripped 6 bases from V and 1 base from J, with 14 bases between. Germline loops: CDR1 DFQATT, CDR2 SNEGSKA (reference sequence). The CDR3 DNA reads TGCAGTGCGGACCGGTATTCGGGCACAGATACGCAGTATTTT. Amino acid sequence: CSADRYSGTDTQYF.

This clonotype was seen ten or more times. CDR3 loop: CASLPAPRNLNEQFF. CDR3 coding DNA: TGTGCCAGCCTCCCCGCCCCCAGAAATCTCAATGAGCAGTTCTTC. The chain couples TRBV12-3 or TRBV12-4 to TRBJ2-1, with D hard to call. The V end was cut by 8 bases, the J end by 6 bases, with 20 bases between. The CDR3 runs 15 residues.

A remark on this clonotype: Relative to the germline gene, one junction end is altered; a read error may explain this. The rearrangement joins TRBV20-1 to TRBJ1-3; 9 bases agree with TRBD1. The length of the CDR3 is 15 residues. The germline V gene has CDR1 DFQATT and CDR2 SNEGSKA (reference sequence). CDR3 DNA sequence: TGCAGTGCCAACACGGGACAGGGAGCTTTTGGCACCATGTATTTT. Translation gives CSANTGQGAFGTMYF.

CDR3 amino acids: CASSPGSANTEAFF. The CDR3 DNA is TGTGCCAGCAGCCCAGGTAGTGCGAACACTGAAGCTTTCTTT. The rearrangement joins TRBV5-6 to TRBJ1-1; D remains unclear. V lost 4 bases and J 1 base, leaving 11 bases between the germline ends. Germline V gene lookup returns CDR1 SGHDT and CDR2 YYEEEE. The CDR3 is 14 amino acids.

The chain recombines TRBV20-1 with TRBJ1-4; TRBD1 aligns across 7 bases. Germline V CDR1 and CDR2: DFQATT, SNEGSKA (reference sequence). The CDR3 runs to 14 residues. V was pared by 5 bases and J by 3 bases, with 6 bases of the junction left unmatched. The CDR3 DNA reads TGCAGTGCTTCCCGGGACAGTGCTAATGAAAAACTGTTTTTT. Protein product: CSASRDSANEKLFF.

A word on this clonotype: This may be a read error, as it is one base from a much larger clone. V and J are TRBV20-1 and TRBJ2-5, with 8 bases matching TRBD2. Germline-derived CDR1 and CDR2 are DFQATT and SNEGSKA (reference sequence). Germline trimming cut 4 bases from V and 5 bases from J; bases unmatched to any gene: 9. This CDR3 has 14 residues. The CDR3 DNA reads TGCAGTGCTAAGTCGTCTAGCGGGTGGGAGACCCAGTACTTC. Amino acids: CSAKSSSGWETQYF.

At least ten counts were recorded for this clonotype. The chain carries TRBV2 and TRBJ1-5; D remains unclear. This CDR3 has 15 residues. Looked up from germline, CDR1 is SNHLY and CDR2 is FYNNEI. V gave up 2 bases and J gave up 0 bases, with 8 bases separating them. The CDR3 region has the DNA TGTGCCAGCAGTGAATGGGGAAATAGCAATCAGCCCCAGCATTTT. Amino acid sequence: CASSEWGNSNQPQHF.

A few counts support this clonotype. The missing conserved phenylalanine or tryptophan at the end of this CDR3 makes a read error likely. The chain is built from TRBV20-1 and TRBJ1-1; 10 nucleotides align to TRBD1. CDR3 size: 16 residues. Germline V gives CDR1 DFQATT, CDR2 SNEGSKA (reference sequence). V shed 3 bases and J 7 bases; nucleotides not matched to a gene: 14. The CDR3 is CSASNSGTGVRGEAFL. CDR3 sequence (DNA): TGCAGTGCTAGCAACTCCGGGACAGGGGTCAGGGGTGAAGCTTTCCTT.

This clonotype was observed many times. The chain combines TRBV7-9 with TRBJ2-3, with TRBD2 matching 10 bases. The CDR3 spans 16 residues. V shed 5 bases and J 4 bases; nucleotides not matched to a gene: 9. Germline loops: CDR1 SEHNR, CDR2 FQNEAQ (reference sequence). In DNA, the CDR3 is TGTGCCAGCAGCGAAAAAGGAGCGGGAGGGGCAGATACGCAGTATTTT. It codes for CASSEKGAGGADTQYF.

There are many counts of this clonotype. This chain joins TRBV2 and TRBJ1-5; D perhaps matches TRBD1 (5 bases). Germline assignment: CDR1 SNHLY and CDR2 FYNNEI. V gave up 4 bases and J gave up 0 bases, with 19 bases separating them. The length of the CDR3 is 18 residues. The DNA of the CDR3 is TGTGCCAGCAGTGGAAGCGTTTTGGGGGAGGATAGCAATCAGCCCCAGCATTTT. It specifies CASSGSVLGEDSNQPQHF.

This chain connects TRBV29-1 to TRBJ1-3; no reliable D call. Trimming took off 6 bases at V and 0 bases at J, with 15 bases between the two ends. Looked up from germline, CDR1 is SQVTM and CDR2 is ANQGSEA. The CDR3 consists of 15 residues. The CDR3 spells CSVHADSYSGNTIYF. The CDR3 nucleotides are TGCAGCGTGCATGCGGACTCATACTCTGGAAACACCATATATTTT.

There are many counts of this clonotype. This chain links TRBV28 with TRBJ2-7; 9 bases match TRBD1. V was pared by 0 bases and J by 0 bases, with 18 bases of the junction left unmatched. This CDR3 is built from 21 residues. Germline values: CDR1 MDHEN, CDR2 SYDVKM. CDR3 nucleotides: TGTGCCAGCAGTTTATGGTTTGGGACAGGGCGAGTGAGGTCCTCCTCCTACGAGCAGTACTTC. Protein: CASSLWFGTGRVRSSSYEQYF. Full variable domain (outside the CDR3, taken from reference TRBV28 and TRBJ2-7): DVKVTQSSRYLVKRTGEKVFLECVQDMDHENMFWYRQDPGLGLRLIYFSYDVKMKEKGDIPEGYSVSREKKERFSLILESASTNQTSMYLCASSLWFGTGRVRSSSYEQYFGPGTRLTVT.

To note about this clonotype: This may be a read error, as it is one base from a much larger clone. The chain couples TRBV20-1 to TRBJ2-7, with D maybe TRBD1 (6 bases). V lost 2 bases to trimming and J lost 0 bases, with 11 bases between them. Germline V lookup: CDR1 DFQATT, CDR2 SNEGSKA (reference sequence). The CDR3 is made up of 14 amino acids. The CDR3 protein is CSARRDTSSYEQYF. The CDR3 region has the DNA TGCAGTGCTAGAAGGGACACCAGCTCCTACGAGCAGTACTTC.

The sample holds a few counts of this clonotype. CDR3 region: CASSLSPGANVLTF. CDR3 bases: TGTGCCAGCAGTTTATCGCCTGGGGCCAACGTCCTGACTTTC. V gene TRBV27 combines with J gene TRBJ2-6; D uncertain. V gave up 0 bases and J gave up 2 bases, with 2 bases separating them. The CDR3 has 14 residues. Looked up from germline, CDR1 is MNHEY and CDR2 is SMNVEV (reference sequence). Full variable domain (remainder filled in from reference TRBV27 and TRBJ2-6): EAQVTQNPRYLITVTGKKLTVTCSQNMNHEYMSWYRQDPGLGLRQIYYSMNVEVTDKGDVPEGYKVSRKEKRNFPLILESPSPNQTSLYFCASSLSPGANVLTFGAGSRLTVL.

This clonotype appeared many times. The J gene is TRBJ2-1, the V gene TRBV28; no reliable D call. Germline CDR1 and CDR2: MDHEN and SYDVKM. V was trimmed by 5 bases and J by 7 bases, leaving 18 bases between them. The CDR3 sequence is 15 residues long. CDR3 coding DNA: TGTGCCAGCAGTCTGCCCATTCCTCCGAGAAATGAGCAGTTCTTC. This codes for CASSLPIPPRNEQFF.

This clonotype was seen ten or more times. The J gene is TRBJ1-2, the V gene TRBV28; D is possibly TRBD1 (6 bases). The V end was cut by 1 base, the J end by 2 bases, with 11 bases between. CDR1 MDHEN and CDR2 SYDVKM come from the germline V gene. The CDR3 covers 15 residues. Here the CDR3 DNA reads TGTGCCAGCAGTTTATCTCAGGGGAGGAACTATGGCTACACCTTC. This gives the protein CASSLSQGRNYGYTF.

Only a few counts were recorded for this clonotype. The J gene is TRBJ1-5, the V gene TRBV20-1; D call uncertain. The CDR3 contains 14 residues. Trimming took off 6 bases at V and 6 bases at J, with 18 bases between the two ends. Germline V gene lookup returns CDR1 DFQATT and CDR2 SNEGSKA (reference sequence). The CDR3 bases are TGCAGTGCCAAGTGGAGGACCCACGGTCAGCCCCAGCATTTT. Amino acids: CSAKWRTHGQPQHF.

This clonotype was recorded at least ten times. This chain connects TRBV20-1 to TRBJ2-1, with TRBD2 matching 7 bases. Losses at the gene ends were 6 bases for V and 3 bases for J; bases not matched to a gene: 8. Per germline, CDR1 DFQATT and CDR2 SNEGSKA (reference sequence). This CDR3 is 14 amino acids long. This CDR3 reads CSAKRVAGYNEQFF. The CDR3 coding sequence is TGCAGTGCGAAGAGGGTAGCGGGCTACAATGAGCAGTTCTTC.

The V gene is TRBV12-3 or TRBV12-4, the J gene TRBJ1-3; no firm D call. The CDR3 is 16 residues long. The V and J ends lost 2 bases and 0 bases respectively, with 11 bases between them. CDR3 DNA: TGTGCCAGCAGTTTAAACGGACTTGGCTCTGGAAACACCATATATTTT. It specifies CASSLNGLGSGNTIYF.

This clonotype was observed a few times. The rearrangement links TRBV29-1 to TRBJ2-1; the match to TRBD2 covers 11 bases. CDR1 is SQVTM, CDR2 ANQGSEA, per germline. This CDR3 region has 14 residues. J was trimmed by 7 bases and V by 4 bases; bases with no gene match: 6. CDR3 sequence: CSVVPSGRPNEQFF. Written as DNA, the CDR3 is TGCAGCGTTGTCCCTAGCGGGAGGCCAAATGAGCAGTTCTTC.

In this sample, this clonotype turned up a few times. The CDR3 loop is CASSLLADRGYTF. The CDR3 bases are TGTGCCAGCAGTTTATTGGCGGACAGGGGCTACACCTTC. V and J are TRBV28 and TRBJ1-2; 7 positions match TRBD1. The CDR3 contains 13 residues. The germline V gene has CDR1 MDHEN and CDR2 SYDVKM. The ends lost 1 base at V and 8 bases at J; junction bases unmatched: 4.

A note on this clonotype: A much larger clonotype is one base distant, so this may be a read error. The J gene is TRBJ2-1, the V gene TRBV28, with TRBD2 matching over 12 bases. Germline V gene data show CDR1 as MDHEN and CDR2 as SYDVKM. The CDR3 covers 13 residues. V shed 2 bases and J 12 bases; nucleotides not matched to a gene: 2. As DNA, the CDR3 is TGTGCCAGCAGTTTAACGGGACTAGCGGGGCAGTTCTTC. Its protein product is CASSLTGLAGQFF.

This clonotype was seen at least ten times. The chain links TRBV28 to TRBJ2-3; no clear D gene. Trimming removed 3 bases at V and 0 bases at J, with 10 bases between. Germline CDR1 and CDR2: MDHEN and SYDVKM. CDR3 size: 15 residues. The CDR3 spells CASSFTEISTDTQYF. The CDR3, as DNA: TGTGCCAGCAGTTTTACCGAAATTAGCACAGATACGCAGTATTTT.

With regard to this clonotype: A junction boundary mismatches the germline segment, possibly from a read error. The chain employs TRBV11-1 and TRBJ2-1; no reliable D call. CDR3 length: 14 amino acids. Germline V gene lookup returns CDR1 SGHAT and CDR2 FQDESV (reference sequence). DNA for the CDR3: TGTGCCGGCAGAATAGCCGAACCCTACAATGAGCAGTTCTTC. Amino acid sequence: CAGRIAEPYNEQFF.

As for this clonotype: This could be a read error, since a much larger clone is one nucleotide away. The chain carries TRBV28 and TRBJ2-5; 9 positions agree with TRBD1. The trim removed 5 bases at V and 1 base at J, leaving 5 bases unmatched. This CDR3 spans 15 amino acids. The germline CDR1 and CDR2 sequences are MDHEN and SYDVKM. Here the CDR3 DNA reads TGTGCCAGCAGTACGACAGGGGGGTTCCAAGAGACCCAGTACTTC. This sequence encodes CASSTTGGFQETQYF.

V is TRBV7-9 and J is TRBJ1-4; TRBD1 aligns across 9 bases. This CDR3 has 16 amino acids. Germline values: CDR1 SEHNR, CDR2 FQNEAQ (reference sequence). The V segment lost 4 bases and the J segment 6 bases; nucleotides outside the gene matches: 9. Here the CDR3 reads CASSSTTGGSDEKLFF. The CDR3 DNA is TGTGCCAGCAGCTCTACTACAGGGGGCAGTGATGAAAAACTGTTTTTT.

V and J are TRBV24-1 and TRBJ1-2; D uncertain. The CDR3 spans 14 residues. Germline assignment: CDR1 KGHDR and CDR2 SFDVKD. Deletions cut 4 bases from V and 4 bases from J, with 12 bases between. CDR3 in DNA: TGTGCCACCAGTGAACGGACGGAGTTCTATGGCTACACCTTC. Translation: CATSERTEFYGYTF.

This clonotype was found a few times. This sequence joins TRBV7-2 and TRBJ2-1; TRBD2 matches at 7 bases. Germline CDR1 SGHTA, CDR2 FQGNSA. This CDR3 spans 16 amino acids. V was pared by 5 bases and J by 1 base, with 8 bases of the junction left unmatched. The CDR3 region has the DNA TGTGCCAGCAGCCCTTTCGGACTAGGGTCCTACAATGAGCAGTTCTTC. Amino acid sequence: CASSPFGLGSYNEQFF. The full variable domain, rest sourced from reference TRBV7-2 and TRBJ2-1, is GAGVSQSPSNKVTEKGKDVELRCDPISGHTALYWYRQSLGQGLEFLIYFQGNSAPDKSGLPSDRFSAERTGGSVSTLTIQRTQQEDSAVYLCASSPFGLGSYNEQFFGPGTRLTVL.

This clonotype was recorded at least ten times. The DNA of the CDR3 is TGTGCCAGCAGCGGTCGGGCTAGCGGGATCGTCGAGCAGTACTTC. Translating it yields CASSGRASGIVEQYF. The chain uses TRBV28 and TRBJ2-7; 9 positions match TRBD2. V shed 6 bases and J 6 bases; nucleotides not matched to a gene: 12. Germline CDR1 and CDR2: MDHEN and SYDVKM. The CDR3 has 15 residues. Complete variable domain (other parts from reference TRBV28 and TRBJ2-7): DVKVTQSSRYLVKRTGEKVFLECVQDMDHENMFWYRQDPGLGLRLIYFSYDVKMKEKGDIPEGYSVSREKKERFSLILESASTNQTSMYLCASSGRASGIVEQYFGPGTRLTVT.

The genes are TRBV7-2 and TRBJ1-4; D unclear. Looked up from germline, CDR1 is SGHTA and CDR2 is FQGNSA. V gave up 1 base and J gave up 4 bases, with 7 bases separating them. This CDR3 spans 14 amino acids. The CDR3, as DNA: TGTGCCAGCAGCTTAGATCCAAATAATGAAAAACTGTTTTTT. This codes for CASSLDPNNEKLFF.

Many counts were recorded for this clonotype. The chain joins TRBV20-1 to TRBJ1-2, with 8 bases lining up with TRBD1. In germline, CDR1 is DFQATT, CDR2 SNEGSKA (reference sequence). The V gene end was trimmed by 0 bases and the J gene end by 3 bases; junction bases not matched to a gene: 9. CDR3 length: 16 amino acids. The CDR3 DNA is TGCAGTGCTAGAGAATCGGGCAGGGGGCTTCACTATGGCTACACCTTC. Its protein product is CSARESGRGLHYGYTF.

This clonotype was counted a few times. CDR3 in DNA: TGTGCCACCAGTGAGTCCGGGACGGGGCCCAGGCAGCAGTACTTC. The encoded protein is CATSESGTGPRQQYF. The V call is TRBV24-1, the J call TRBJ2-7; D is tentatively TRBD1 or TRBD2 (5 bases each). Germline CDR1 KGHDR, CDR2 SFDVKD. V dropped 4 bases and J dropped 8 bases, with 20 bases sitting between them. The CDR3 runs to 15 residues.